Listed below are T cell receptor beta chains from one sample, sequenced in a study of cytomegalovirus exposure and HLA in healthy donors. Produced via immunoSEQ multiplex PCR; TCRdb's table is partial and in-frame only. In the table there are about 190,000 clones, 80% to 85% of which are singletons. Material for sequencing was PBMCs. These receptors were taken from a woman aged 18-29 years in good health and CMV-seropositive. Both conserved end residues are part of each CDR3. Each record gives: D gene, V gene, J gene, clone size, CDR3 protein, CDR3 DNA. The D gene is left open where the match is weak. Clone size is stated in some rows and not others, as once, few, many or a class when expanded.

d_call: .
v_call: TRBV18
j_call: TRBJ2-7
clone_size: .
cdr3_aa: CASSPQGSYEQYF
cdr3_nt: TGTGCCAGCTCACCACAGGGGTCCTACGAGCAGTACTTC

d_call: .
v_call: TRBV29-1
j_call: TRBJ1-2
clone_size: .
cdr3_aa: CSVGTPQRGYTF
cdr3_nt: TGCAGCGTTGGAACACCGCAGCGGGGCTACACCTTC

d_call: TRBD1
v_call: TRBV20-1
j_call: TRBJ1-1
clone_size: .
cdr3_aa: CSARQGTEAFF
cdr3_nt: TGCAGTGCTCGACAGGGCACTGAAGCTTTCTTT

d_call: TRBD1
v_call: TRBV5-1
j_call: TRBJ2-7
clone_size: .
cdr3_aa: CASSLEGAYEQYF
cdr3_nt: TGCGCCAGCAGCTTGGAGGGGGCGTACGAGCAGTACTTC

d_call: .
v_call: TRBV7-2
j_call: TRBJ2-4
clone_size: .
cdr3_aa: CASSLDSLKNIQYF
cdr3_nt: TGTGCCAGCAGCTTGGACTCCCTCAAAAACATTCAGTACTTC

d_call: .
v_call: TRBV27
j_call: TRBJ2-2
clone_size: .
cdr3_aa: CASSFLGSTGELFF
cdr3_nt: TGTGCCAGCAGTTTCCTTGGCAGCACCGGGGAGCTGTTTTTT

d_call: .
v_call: TRBV9
j_call: TRBJ2-2
clone_size: once
cdr3_aa: CASSAQGYTGELFF
cdr3_nt: TGTGCCAGCAGCGCACAGGGATACACCGGGGAGCTGTTTTTT

d_call: TRBD1
v_call: TRBV27
j_call: TRBJ1-1
clone_size: .
cdr3_aa: CASRGEMNRGWNTEAFF
cdr3_nt: TGTGCCAGCAGGGGGGAAATGAACAGGGGCTGGAACACTGAAGCTTTCTTT

d_call: TRBD1
v_call: TRBV29-1
j_call: TRBJ2-1
clone_size: .
cdr3_aa: CSVDRGRFNEQFF
cdr3_nt: TGCAGCGTAGACAGGGGGCGTTTTAATGAGCAGTTCTTC

d_call: .
v_call: TRBV1
j_call: TRBJ2-7
clone_size: .
cdr3_aa: CTSSSGTGIYEQYF
cdr3_nt: TGCACCAGCAGCTCCGGGACAGGGATCTACGAGCAGTACTTC

d_call: TRBD1
v_call: TRBV7-9
j_call: TRBJ2-7
clone_size: .
cdr3_aa: CASSPPGQGLVGEQYF
cdr3_nt: TGTGCCAGCAGCCCGCCGGGACAGGGGTTGGTGGGGGAGCAGTACTTC

d_call: .
v_call: TRBV6-5
j_call: TRBJ1-5
clone_size: .
cdr3_aa: CASSSQESQPQHF
cdr3_nt: TGTGCCAGCAGTTCCCAGGAAAGTCAGCCCCAGCATTTT

d_call: TRBD1
v_call: TRBV30
j_call: TRBJ1-1
clone_size: .
cdr3_aa: CAWSVLDRGNTEAFF
cdr3_nt: TGTGCCTGGAGTGTCTTAGACAGGGGTAACACTGAAGCTTTCTTT

d_call: TRBD1
v_call: TRBV9
j_call: TRBJ1-2
clone_size: few
cdr3_aa: CASSVDDRVDGYTF
cdr3_nt: TGTGCCAGCAGCGTAGACGACAGGGTAGATGGCTACACCTTC

d_call: TRBD1
v_call: TRBV5-4
j_call: TRBJ2-6
clone_size: once
cdr3_aa: CASSLGGSGANGLTF
cdr3_nt: TGTGCCAGCAGCCTAGGGGGCTCTGGGGCCAACGGCCTGACTTTC

d_call: .
v_call: TRBV16
j_call: TRBJ1-5
clone_size: .
cdr3_aa: CASSQSPGVSNQPQHF
cdr3_nt: TGTGCCAGCAGCCAATCCCCAGGGGTCAGCAATCAGCCCCAGCATTTT

d_call: TRBD1
v_call: TRBV7-9
j_call: TRBJ1-1
clone_size: .
cdr3_aa: CASSRQGGWNTEAFF
cdr3_nt: TGTGCCAGCAGCCGACAGGGGGGTTGGAACACTGAAGCTTTCTTT

d_call: .
v_call: TRBV14
j_call: TRBJ1-1
clone_size: .
cdr3_aa: CASRYTQNTEAFF
cdr3_nt: TGTGCCAGCAGGTACACCCAGAACACTGAAGCTTTCTTT

d_call: .
v_call: TRBV27
j_call: TRBJ2-5
clone_size: .
cdr3_aa: CASRELAYQETQYF
cdr3_nt: TGTGCCAGCAGGGAGCTTGCGTACCAAGAGACCCAGTACTTC

d_call: .
v_call: TRBV4-3
j_call: TRBJ1-3
clone_size: .
cdr3_aa: CASSQDVSGNTIYF
cdr3_nt: TGCGCCAGCAGCCAAGACGTTTCTGGAAACACCATATATTTT

d_call: .
v_call: TRBV4-1
j_call: TRBJ2-1
clone_size: .
cdr3_aa: CASNPDTSSYNEQFF
cdr3_nt: TGCGCCAGCAACCCGGACACGAGCTCCTACAATGAGCAGTTCTTC

d_call: .
v_call: TRBV7-2
j_call: TRBJ1-2
clone_size: once
cdr3_aa: CASSLVGGGVDYTF
cdr3_nt: TGTGCCAGCAGCTTAGTGGGGGGAGGGGTTGACTACACCTTC

d_call: .
v_call: TRBV6-1
j_call: TRBJ2-6
clone_size: .
cdr3_aa: CASSAAKSGANGLTF
cdr3_nt: TGTGCCAGCAGTGCCGCAAAGTCTGGGGCCAACGGCCTGACTTTC

d_call: TRBD1
v_call: TRBV4-1
j_call: TRBJ1-5
clone_size: .
cdr3_aa: CASSQGTGGNQPQHF
cdr3_nt: TGCGCCAGCAGCCAAGGGACAGGGGGCAATCAGCCCCAGCATTTT

d_call: TRBD1
v_call: TRBV5-1
j_call: TRBJ2-2
clone_size: .
cdr3_aa: CASSLSRTGVTGELFF
cdr3_nt: TGCGCCAGCAGCTTGAGCAGGACAGGGGTCACCGGGGAGCTGTTTTTT

d_call: TRBD1
v_call: TRBV2
j_call: TRBJ2-7
clone_size: .
cdr3_aa: CASSRTGDHYEQYF
cdr3_nt: TGTGCCAGCAGTCGGACAGGGGACCACTACGAGCAGTACTTC

d_call: .
v_call: TRBV30
j_call: TRBJ1-6
clone_size: .
cdr3_aa: CAWSVLGDNSPLHF
cdr3_nt: TGTGCCTGGAGTGTACTGGGAGATAATTCACCCCTCCACTTT